The source of this T cell receptor (beta chain) is a study of T cell changes during pregnancy in multiple sclerosis. Profiled with immunoSEQ multiplex PCR; TCRdb holds only in-frame clones, not every one. The sample contains 25,000 to 35,000 clones, roughly 90% of which appear only once. In its sample, this clone was seen a few times. V lost 4 bases and J 1 base, leaving 7 bases between the germline ends. The CDR3 is made up of 12 amino acids. Per the germline V gene, CDR1 is GTSNPN and CDR2 is SVGIG (reference sequence). The material sequenced was CD4+ T cells from peripheral blood mononuclear cells, taken in the second trimester of pregnancy. This chain uses TRBV30 with TRBJ1-2, with no clear D. The origin of this receptor is a female donor in good health, enrolled as a control in a pregnancy study. In DNA form, the CDR3 reads TGTGCCTGGATACGACTTAACTATGGCTACACCTTC. It specifies CAWIRLNYGYTF.